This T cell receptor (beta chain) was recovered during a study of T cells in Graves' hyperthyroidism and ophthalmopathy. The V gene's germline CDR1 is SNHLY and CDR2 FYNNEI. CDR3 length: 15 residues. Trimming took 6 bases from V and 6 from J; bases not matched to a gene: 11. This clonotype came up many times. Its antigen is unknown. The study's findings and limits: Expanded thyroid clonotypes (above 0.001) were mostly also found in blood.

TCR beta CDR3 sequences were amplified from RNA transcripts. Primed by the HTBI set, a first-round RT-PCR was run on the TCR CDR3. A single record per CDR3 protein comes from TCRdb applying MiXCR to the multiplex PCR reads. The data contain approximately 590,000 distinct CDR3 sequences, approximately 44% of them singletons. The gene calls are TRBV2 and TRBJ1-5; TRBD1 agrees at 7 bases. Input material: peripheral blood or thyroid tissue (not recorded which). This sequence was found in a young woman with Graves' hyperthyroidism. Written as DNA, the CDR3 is TGTGCCAGCAGAAGGGGGACAGCGACAGGTCAGCCCCAGCATTTT. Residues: CASRRGTATGQPQHF. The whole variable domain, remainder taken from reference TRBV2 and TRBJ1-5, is EPEVTQTPSHQVTQMGQEVILRCVPISNHLYFYWYRQILGQKVEFLVSFYNNEISEKSEIFDDQFSVERPDGSNFTLKIRSTKLEDSAMYFCASRRGTATGQPQHFGDGTRLSIL.